This T cell receptor beta chain was recorded in a study of blood T cell repertoires in COVID-19. Clones were read by immunoSEQ multiplex PCR, and TCRdb kept only the in-frame ones, dropping some. The table records about 300,000 clones, around 87% of them present only once. This clonotype was obtained from a man in his 70s with acute or convalescent COVID-19. Sequences were obtained from peripheral blood.

CDR3 sequence reads: CASSSTRGGQPQHF. The CDR3 bases are TGTGCCAGCAGCTCTACAAGGGGAGGTCAGCCCCAGCATTTT. The chain links TRBV28 to TRBJ1-5; TRBD1 might be the D (5 bases). Trimming cost V 6 bases and J 6 bases, with 15 bases left between them. CDR1 MDHEN and CDR2 SYDVKM come from the germline V gene. The length of the CDR3 is 14 residues. The full variable domain, rest sourced from reference TRBV28 and TRBJ1-5, is DVKVTQSSRYLVKRTGEKVFLECVQDMDHENMFWYRQDPGLGLRLIYFSYDVKMKEKGDIPEGYSVSREKKERFSLILESASTNQTSMYLCASSSTRGGQPQHFGDGTRLSIL.